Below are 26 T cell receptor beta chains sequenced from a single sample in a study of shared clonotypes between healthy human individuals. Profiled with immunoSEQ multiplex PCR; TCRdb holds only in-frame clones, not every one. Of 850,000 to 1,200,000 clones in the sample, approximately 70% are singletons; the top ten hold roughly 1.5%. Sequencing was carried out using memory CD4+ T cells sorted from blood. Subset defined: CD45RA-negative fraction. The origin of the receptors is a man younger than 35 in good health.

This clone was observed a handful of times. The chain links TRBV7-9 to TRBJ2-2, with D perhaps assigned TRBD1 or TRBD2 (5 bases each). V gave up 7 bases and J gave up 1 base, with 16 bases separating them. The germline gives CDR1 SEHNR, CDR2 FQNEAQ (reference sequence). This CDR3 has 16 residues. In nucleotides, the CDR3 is TGTGCCAGCACCGCTTCCGGGGCGGGGAACACCGGGGAGCTGTTTTTT. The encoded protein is CASTASGAGNTGELFF.

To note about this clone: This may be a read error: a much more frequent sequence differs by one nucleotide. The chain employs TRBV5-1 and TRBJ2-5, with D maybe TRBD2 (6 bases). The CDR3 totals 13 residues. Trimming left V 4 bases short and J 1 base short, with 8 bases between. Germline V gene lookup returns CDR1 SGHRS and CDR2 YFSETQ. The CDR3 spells CASSRDFQETQYF. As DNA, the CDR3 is TGCGCCAGCAGCCGGGACTTCCAAGAGACCCAGTACTTC.

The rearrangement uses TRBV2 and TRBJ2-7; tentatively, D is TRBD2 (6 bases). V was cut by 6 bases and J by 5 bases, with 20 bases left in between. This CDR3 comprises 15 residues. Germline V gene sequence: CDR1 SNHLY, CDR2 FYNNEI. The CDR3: CASRGGPTWGNEQYF. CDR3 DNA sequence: TGTGCCAGCAGGGGGGGACCAACCTGGGGCAACGAGCAGTACTTC.

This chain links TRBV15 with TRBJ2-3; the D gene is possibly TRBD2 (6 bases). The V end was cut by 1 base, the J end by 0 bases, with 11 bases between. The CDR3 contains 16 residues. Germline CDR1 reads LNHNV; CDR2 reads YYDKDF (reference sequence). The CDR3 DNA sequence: TGTGCCACCAGCAGAGGCCTAGCGCCTAGCACAGATACGCAGTATTTT. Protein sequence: CATSRGLAPSTDTQYF. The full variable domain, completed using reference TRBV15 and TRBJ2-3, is DAMVIQNPRYQVTQFGKPVTLSCSQTLNHNVMYWYQQKSSQAPKLLFHYYDKDFNNEADTPDNFQSRRPNTSFCFLDIRSPGLGDTAMYLCATSRGLAPSTDTQYFGPGTRLTVL.

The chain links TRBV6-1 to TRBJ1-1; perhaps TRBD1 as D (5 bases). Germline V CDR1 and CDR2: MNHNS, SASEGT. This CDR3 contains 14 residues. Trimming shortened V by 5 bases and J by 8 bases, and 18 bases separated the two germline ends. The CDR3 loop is CASSSWEQGYEAFF. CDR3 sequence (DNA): TGTGCCAGCAGTTCCTGGGAGCAGGGATACGAAGCTTTCTTT.

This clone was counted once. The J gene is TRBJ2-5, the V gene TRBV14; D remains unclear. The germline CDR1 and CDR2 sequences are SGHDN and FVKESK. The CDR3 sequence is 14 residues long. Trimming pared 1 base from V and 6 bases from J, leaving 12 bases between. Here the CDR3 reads CASSQGAARQTQYF. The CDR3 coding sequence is TGTGCCAGCAGCCAAGGGGCAGCCCGACAGACCCAGTACTTC.

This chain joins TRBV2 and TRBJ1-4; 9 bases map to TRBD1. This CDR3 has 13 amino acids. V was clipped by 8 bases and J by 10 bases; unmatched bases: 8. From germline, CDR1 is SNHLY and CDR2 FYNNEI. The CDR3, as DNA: TGTGCCAGCGAGACAGGGGGAGCAGGAAAACTGTTTTTT. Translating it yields CASETGGAGKLFF.

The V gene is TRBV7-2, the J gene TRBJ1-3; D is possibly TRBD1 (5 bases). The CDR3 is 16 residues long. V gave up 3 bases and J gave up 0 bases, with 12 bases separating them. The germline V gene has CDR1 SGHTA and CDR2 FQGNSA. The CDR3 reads CASSFDSRRSGNTIYF. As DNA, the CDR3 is TGTGCCAGCAGCTTTGACAGTCGCCGCTCTGGAAACACCATATATTTT.

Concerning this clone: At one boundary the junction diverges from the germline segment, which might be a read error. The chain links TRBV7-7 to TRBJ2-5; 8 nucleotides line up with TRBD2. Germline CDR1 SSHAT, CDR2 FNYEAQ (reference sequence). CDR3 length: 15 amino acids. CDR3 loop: CASSLGGGLEETQYF. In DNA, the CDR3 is TGTGCTAGCAGCTTAGGCGGGGGGCTGGAAGAGACCCAGTACTTC.

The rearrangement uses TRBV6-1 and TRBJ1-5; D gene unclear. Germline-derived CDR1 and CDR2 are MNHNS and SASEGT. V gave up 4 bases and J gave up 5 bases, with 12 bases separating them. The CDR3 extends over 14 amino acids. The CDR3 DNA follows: TGTGCCAGCAGTGTCCAGACGAATGATCAGCCCCAGCATTTT. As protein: CASSVQTNDQPQHF.

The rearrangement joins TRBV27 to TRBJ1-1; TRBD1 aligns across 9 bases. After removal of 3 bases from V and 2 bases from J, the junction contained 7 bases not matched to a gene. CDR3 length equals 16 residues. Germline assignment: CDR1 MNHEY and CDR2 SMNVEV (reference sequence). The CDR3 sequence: CASSFHRGLGNTEAFF. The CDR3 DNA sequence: TGTGCCAGCAGTTTCCACAGGGGGCTGGGAAACACTGAAGCTTTCTTT.

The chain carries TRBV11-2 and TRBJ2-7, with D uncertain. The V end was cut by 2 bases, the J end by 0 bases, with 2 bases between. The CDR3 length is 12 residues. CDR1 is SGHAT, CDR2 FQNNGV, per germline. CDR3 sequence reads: CASSLNSYEQYF. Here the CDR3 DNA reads TGTGCCAGCAGCTTAAACTCCTACGAGCAGTACTTC.

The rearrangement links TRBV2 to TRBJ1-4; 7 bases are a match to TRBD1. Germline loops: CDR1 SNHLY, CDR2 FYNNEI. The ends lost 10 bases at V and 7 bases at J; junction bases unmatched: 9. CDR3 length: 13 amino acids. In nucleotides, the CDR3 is TGTGCCATCAGGGCGCAGGGGGGTGAAAAACTGTTTTTT. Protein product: CAIRAQGGEKLFF.

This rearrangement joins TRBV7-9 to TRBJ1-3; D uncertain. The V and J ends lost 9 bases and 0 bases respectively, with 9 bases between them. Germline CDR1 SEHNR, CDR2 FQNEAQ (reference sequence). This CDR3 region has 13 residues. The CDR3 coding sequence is TGTGCCAGTGGCGGCAGCTCTGGAAACACCATATATTTT. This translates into CASGGSSGNTIYF.

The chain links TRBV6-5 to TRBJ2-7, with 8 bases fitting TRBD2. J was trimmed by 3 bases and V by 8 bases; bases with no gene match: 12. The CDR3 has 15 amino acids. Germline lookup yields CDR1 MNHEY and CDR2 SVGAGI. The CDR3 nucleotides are TGTGCCAGCTCCCCTCCGGGACTAGATTACTACGAGCAGTACTTC. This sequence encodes CASSPPGLDYYEQYF.

CDR3 in DNA: TGTGCCAGCAGCAAACTGGGAGAGCAGTACTTC. Amino acids: CASSKLGEQYF. The chain couples TRBV11-2 to TRBJ2-7, with D unresolved. Trimming cost V 5 bases and J 7 bases, with 9 bases left between them. The CDR3 sequence is 11 residues long. The germline CDR1 and CDR2 sequences are SGHAT and FQNNGV.

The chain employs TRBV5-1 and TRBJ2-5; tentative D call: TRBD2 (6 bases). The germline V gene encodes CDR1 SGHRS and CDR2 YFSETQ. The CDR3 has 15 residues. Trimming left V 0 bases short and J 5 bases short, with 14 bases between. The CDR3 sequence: CASSLGRGSGETQYF. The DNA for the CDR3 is TGCGCCAGCAGCTTGGGGCGGGGTAGTGGTGAGACCCAGTACTTC.

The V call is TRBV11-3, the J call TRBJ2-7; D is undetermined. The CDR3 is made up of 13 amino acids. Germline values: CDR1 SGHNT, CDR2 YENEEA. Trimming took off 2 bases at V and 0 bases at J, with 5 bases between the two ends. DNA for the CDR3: TGTGCCAGCAGCTTACACAGCTCCTACGAGCAGTACTTC. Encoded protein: CASSLHSSYEQYF.

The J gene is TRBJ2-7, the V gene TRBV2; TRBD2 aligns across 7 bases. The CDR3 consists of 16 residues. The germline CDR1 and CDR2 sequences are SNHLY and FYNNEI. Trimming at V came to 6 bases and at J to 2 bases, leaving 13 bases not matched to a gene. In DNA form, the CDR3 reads TGTGCCAGCAGACCCAGGAGCGGGATCAGAGCCTACGAGCAGTACTTC. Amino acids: CASRPRSGIRAYEQYF. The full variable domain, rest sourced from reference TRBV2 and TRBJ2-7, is EPEVTQTPSHQVTQMGQEVILRCVPISNHLYFYWYRQILGQKVEFLVSFYNNEISEKSEIFDDQFSVERPDGSNFTLKIRSTKLEDSAMYFCASRPRSGIRAYEQYFGPGTRLTVT.

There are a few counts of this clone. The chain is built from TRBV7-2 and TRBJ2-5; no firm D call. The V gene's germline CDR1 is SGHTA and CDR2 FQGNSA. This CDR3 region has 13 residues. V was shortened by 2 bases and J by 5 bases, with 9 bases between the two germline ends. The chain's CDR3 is CASSLWGGETQYF. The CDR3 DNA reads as TGTGCCAGCAGCTTATGGGGTGGGGAGACCCAGTACTTC.

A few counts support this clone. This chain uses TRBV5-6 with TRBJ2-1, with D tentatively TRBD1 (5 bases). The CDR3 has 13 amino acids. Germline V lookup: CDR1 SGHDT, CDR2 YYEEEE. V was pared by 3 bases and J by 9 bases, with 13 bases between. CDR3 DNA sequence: TGTGCCAGCAGCTGGGGCCCGAATGGTGAGCAGTTCTTC. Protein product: CASSWGPNGEQFF.

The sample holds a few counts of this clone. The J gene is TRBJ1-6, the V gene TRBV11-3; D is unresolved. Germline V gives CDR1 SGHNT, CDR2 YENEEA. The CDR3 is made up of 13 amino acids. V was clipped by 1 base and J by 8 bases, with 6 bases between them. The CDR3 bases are TGTGCCAGCAGCTTAGTGGAGGATTCACCCCTCCACTTT. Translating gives CASSLVEDSPLHF.

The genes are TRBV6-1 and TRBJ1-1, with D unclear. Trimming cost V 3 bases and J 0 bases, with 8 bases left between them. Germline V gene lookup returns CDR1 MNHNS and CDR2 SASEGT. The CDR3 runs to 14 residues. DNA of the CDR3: TGTGCCAGCAGTGAGACGGTACTGAACACTGAAGCTTTCTTT. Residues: CASSETVLNTEAFF.

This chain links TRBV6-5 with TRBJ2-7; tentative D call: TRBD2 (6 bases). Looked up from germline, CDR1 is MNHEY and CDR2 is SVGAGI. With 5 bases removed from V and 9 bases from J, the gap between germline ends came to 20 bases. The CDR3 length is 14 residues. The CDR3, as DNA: TGTGCCAGCAGTCCCCCGGGGGAACCCTATGCGCAGTACTTC. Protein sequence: CASSPPGEPYAQYF.

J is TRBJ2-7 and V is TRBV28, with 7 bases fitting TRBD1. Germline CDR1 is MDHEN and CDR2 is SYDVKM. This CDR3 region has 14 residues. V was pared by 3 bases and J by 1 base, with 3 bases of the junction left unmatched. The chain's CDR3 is CASSFTGDSYEQYF. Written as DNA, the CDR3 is TGTGCCAGCAGTTTTACAGGGGATTCCTACGAGCAGTACTTC.

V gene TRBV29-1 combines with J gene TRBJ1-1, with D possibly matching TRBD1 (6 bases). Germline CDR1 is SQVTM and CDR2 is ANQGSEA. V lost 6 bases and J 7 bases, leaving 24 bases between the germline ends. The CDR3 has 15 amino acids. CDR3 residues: CSVEKSGVLDGEAFF. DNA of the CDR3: TGCAGCGTCGAGAAATCAGGGGTCCTTGATGGTGAAGCTTTCTTT.